These T cell receptor beta chains were read from a single sample in a study of preoperative IRX-2 immunotherapy in early breast cancer. Some clones are missing from TCRdb's copy, which holds only in-frame ones; the method was immunoSEQ multiplex PCR. The table includes over 55,000 clones, 94% detected once. Specimen collection occurred from a patient treated with IRX-2 immunotherapy. All receptors derive from a human donor with breast cancer. CDR3s include the opening cysteine and the closing phenylalanine or tryptophan. The order of the fields is D gene, clone size, CDR3 length, J gene, V gene, CDR3 DNA, CDR3 protein. D genes are given only for firm matches. Size is omitted from some rows. Given values are once, few, many or a class for expanded clones.

D: .
size: .
length: 16
J: TRBJ1-4
V: TRBV4-1
DNA: TGCGCCAGCAGCCAAGTTTATCAGAGGAGGCATGAAAAACTGTTTTTT
CDR3: CASSQVYQRRHEKLFF

D: .
size: .
length: 12
J: TRBJ2-7
V: TRBV7-2
DNA: TGTGCCAGCAGCTTCGTGAGGAACGAGCAGTACTTC
CDR3: CASSFVRNEQYF

D: TRBD2
size: .
length: 15
J: TRBJ2-3
V: TRBV19
DNA: TGTGCCAGTAGTATGGCGGGAGAGGAGGCAGATACGCAGTATTTT
CDR3: CASSMAGEEADTQYF

D: TRBD2
size: .
length: 18
J: TRBJ2-3
V: TRBV7-2
DNA: TGTGCCAGCAGCTCGGGGACTAGCGGGGGGGCGACCGCAGATACGCAGTATTTT
CDR3: CASSSGTSGGATADTQYF

D: TRBD1
size: .
length: 16
J: TRBJ2-1
V: TRBV5-1
DNA: TGCGCCAGCAGCACCGGACAGGGATTGTCCTACAATGAGCAGTTCTTC
CDR3: CASSTGQGLSYNEQFF

D: TRBD1
size: .
length: 15
J: TRBJ2-5
V: TRBV6-5
DNA: TGTGCCAGCAGTAGAAAGACAGGGGCCCAAGAGACCCAGTACTTC
CDR3: CASSRKTGAQETQYF

D: .
size: .
length: 13
J: TRBJ2-7
V: TRBV7-3
DNA: TGTGCCAGCAGCCCTGGGGGCGAATACGAGCAGTACTTC
CDR3: CASSPGGEYEQYF

D: TRBD1
size: .
length: 17
J: TRBJ1-6
V: TRBV4-3
DNA: TGCGCCAGCAGCCAAGAATCACAGGGGAATTGGAATTCACCCCTCCACTTT
CDR3: CASSQESQGNWNSPLHF

D: .
size: .
length: 13
J: TRBJ1-5
V: TRBV28
DNA: TGTGCCAGCAGTCCTCCGGGAGCTCAGCCCCAGCATTTT
CDR3: CASSPPGAQPQHF

D: TRBD1
size: .
length: 13
J: TRBJ1-1
V: TRBV28
DNA: TGTGCCAGCAGTTTAGAATTACAGGGGGGAGCTTTCTTT
CDR3: CASSLELQGGAFF

D: .
size: .
length: 13
J: TRBJ2-7
V: TRBV19
DNA: TGTGCCAGTAGTATCCGGGGGGCGCGAGAGCAGTACTTC
CDR3: CASSIRGAREQYF

D: .
size: .
length: 15
J: TRBJ1-1
V: TRBV27
DNA: TGTGCCAGCAGTTTATGGTCAAACGGTGTCACTGAAGCTTTCTTT
CDR3: CASSLWSNGVTEAFF

D: TRBD2
size: .
length: 17
J: TRBJ2-7
V: TRBV7-6
DNA: TGTGCCAGCAGCTTAGTAGGGGGAGCGGGGGGGTCCTACGAGCAGTACTTC
CDR3: CASSLVGGAGGSYEQYF

D: .
size: .
length: 11
J: TRBJ2-1
V: TRBV4-3
DNA: TGCGCCAGCAGCCGGGCAGATGAGCAGTTCTTC
CDR3: CASSRADEQFF

D: TRBD2
size: once
length: 14
J: TRBJ2-7
V: TRBV10-3
DNA: TGTGCCATCAGTCCGGGGAGGGATATCAACGAGCAGTACTTC
CDR3: CAISPGRDINEQYF

D: .
size: .
length: 14
J: TRBJ2-1
V: TRBV7-2
DNA: TGTGCCAGCAGCTTGGACGCCACCTACAATGAGCAGTTCTTC
CDR3: CASSLDATYNEQFF

D: TRBD2
size: few
length: 17
J: TRBJ2-5
V: TRBV4-1
DNA: TGCGCCAGCAGCCAAGATAGGTCCGGGACTAGCTTGGAGACCCAGTACTTC
CDR3: CASSQDRSGTSLETQYF

D: TRBD1
size: once
length: 15
J: TRBJ1-2
V: TRBV18
DNA: TGTGCCAGCTCACTTTCACAGGGGGTGGACTATGGCTACACCTTC
CDR3: CASSLSQGVDYGYTF

D: TRBD2
size: .
length: 15
J: TRBJ2-5
V: TRBV6-6
DNA: TGTGCCAGCAGTTATAGGGGCATGGGGGGGGAGACCCAGTACTTC
CDR3: CASSYRGMGGETQYF

D: TRBD2
size: .
length: 15
J: TRBJ2-1
V: TRBV12-5
DNA: TGTGCTAGTGGGGAACTATCTAGCGGGGGGGATGAGCAGTTCTTC
CDR3: CASGELSSGGDEQFF

D: .
size: .
length: 13
J: TRBJ1-2
V: TRBV29-1
DNA: TGCAGCGTGGTCTGGGGGTCTAATTATGGCTACACCTTC
CDR3: CSVVWGSNYGYTF

D: .
size: .
length: 18
J: TRBJ1-6
V: TRBV11-3
DNA: TGTGCCAGCAGCGCAGGACCTAACCTTAGCTCCTATAATTCACCCCTCCACTTT
CDR3: CASSAGPNLSSYNSPLHF

D: .
size: .
length: 15
J: TRBJ2-7
V: TRBV11-2
DNA: TGTGCCAGCAGCAAGTCCCACAACCCCTCCTACGAGCAGTACTTC
CDR3: CASSKSHNPSYEQYF

D: TRBD1
size: .
length: 16
J: TRBJ1-1
V: TRBV7-2
DNA: TGTGCCAGCAGCTTATGGCCGACAGGGGGAAGGACTGAAGCTTTCTTT
CDR3: CASSLWPTGGRTEAFF

D: .
size: .
length: 16
J: TRBJ2-4
V: TRBV7-9
DNA: TGTGCCAGCAGCTTCGGTGCAGGGTTAGCCAAAAACATTCAGTACTTC
CDR3: CASSFGAGLAKNIQYF

D: .
size: .
length: 15
J: TRBJ1-2
V: TRBV5-6
DNA: TGTGCCAGCAGCTTGGGTGGAGATTTGGACTATGGCTACACCTTC
CDR3: CASSLGGDLDYGYTF

D: .
size: .
length: 15
J: TRBJ2-5
V: TRBV7-3
DNA: TGTGCCAGCAGCACCCTCGGACATGCAGGGGCGACCCAGTACTTC
CDR3: CASSTLGHAGATQYF

D: .
size: .
length: 18
J: TRBJ1-4
V: TRBV7-9
DNA: TGTGCCAGCAGCTCCCCCGGCAGGGGAATTACAACTAATGAAAAACTGTTTTTT
CDR3: CASSSPGRGITTNEKLFF

D: TRBD2
size: once
length: 15
J: TRBJ2-7
V: TRBV27
DNA: TGTGCCAGCACAAATCTAGCGGGGGGTATCTACGAGCAGTACTTC
CDR3: CASTNLAGGIYEQYF

D: .
size: .
length: 14
J: TRBJ1-2
V: TRBV5-5
DNA: TGTGCCAGCAGCTTGGTACAACGGCACTATGGCTACACCTTC
CDR3: CASSLVQRHYGYTF

D: .
size: once
length: 15
J: TRBJ2-7
V: TRBV6-5
DNA: TGTGCCAGCAGGCCTGAAGGGTCTTACCTACACGAGCAGTACTTC
CDR3: CASRPEGSYLHEQYF

D: .
size: once
length: 14
J: TRBJ1-2
V: TRBV7-9
DNA: TGTGCCAGCGGGGACGCAGGGGCTAACTATGGCTACACCTTC
CDR3: CASGDAGANYGYTF

D: .
size: .
length: 13
J: TRBJ2-5
V: TRBV5-1
DNA: TGCGCCAGCAGCTTAGCGGTCCAAGAGACCCAGTACTTC
CDR3: CASSLAVQETQYF

D: .
size: .
length: 14
J: TRBJ2-2
V: TRBV13
DNA: TGTGCCAGCAGCTTAGGCCCCCCCACCGGGGAGCTGTTTTTT
CDR3: CASSLGPPTGELFF

D: TRBD1
size: .
length: 14
J: TRBJ2-7
V: TRBV5-1
DNA: TGCGCCAGCAGCTCGGGACAGGGTCACCACGAGCAGTACTTC
CDR3: CASSSGQGHHEQYF

D: .
size: .
length: 15
J: TRBJ2-3
V: TRBV15
DNA: TGTGCCACCAGCAGAGAGCGGGGGAGGGGGGATACGCAGTATTTT
CDR3: CATSRERGRGDTQYF

D: TRBD2
size: .
length: 15
J: TRBJ2-2
V: TRBV6-1
DNA: TGTGCCAGCAGTGGACTAGCGGGGGCCCCCGGGGAGCTGTTTTTT
CDR3: CASSGLAGAPGELFF

D: .
size: .
length: 12
J: TRBJ1-2
V: TRBV19
DNA: TGTGCCTCCGAGGCCCTGGGCCATGGCTACACCTTC
CDR3: CASEALGHGYTF

D: .
size: .
length: 13
J: TRBJ1-2
V: TRBV6-5
DNA: TGTGCCAGCAGACGTACAGGGTCCTATGGCTACACCTTC
CDR3: CASRRTGSYGYTF

D: TRBD1
size: .
length: 13
J: TRBJ1-2
V: TRBV27
DNA: TGTGCCAGCAGTTTACTCAGGGGGGGAAACTACACCTTC
CDR3: CASSLLRGGNYTF

D: TRBD1
size: few
length: 14
J: TRBJ1-2
V: TRBV11-2
DNA: TGTGCCAGCAGCTGGACAGGGAGTCAATATGGCTACACCTTC
CDR3: CASSWTGSQYGYTF

D: .
size: .
length: 13
J: TRBJ2-2
V: TRBV28
DNA: TGTGCCAGCAGTCTCCGGGAGACCGGGGAGCTGTTTTTT
CDR3: CASSLRETGELFF

D: .
size: .
length: 16
J: TRBJ1-1
V: TRBV5-5
DNA: TGTGCCAGCAGCTTACTGGACGCAGGACTGGGCACTGAAGCTTTCTTT
CDR3: CASSLLDAGLGTEAFF

D: .
size: once
length: 14
J: TRBJ1-5
V: TRBV27
DNA: TGTGCCAGCAGTTTCAACCTCGGCAATCAGCCCCAGCATTTT
CDR3: CASSFNLGNQPQHF

D: .
size: .
length: 13
J: TRBJ1-5
V: TRBV6-5
DNA: TGTGCCAGCAGTTCTATTAGCAATCAGCCCCAGCATTTT
CDR3: CASSSISNQPQHF

D: TRBD2
size: .
length: 14
J: TRBJ2-7
V: TRBV7-2
DNA: TGTGCCAGCACCCCAAGGACTAGCGCCTACGAGCAGTACTTC
CDR3: CASTPRTSAYEQYF

D: TRBD2
size: .
length: 16
J: TRBJ2-7
V: TRBV14
DNA: TGTGCCAGCAGCCAAGGTATAGCGGGAAGAACCTACGAGCAGTACTTC
CDR3: CASSQGIAGRTYEQYF

D: .
size: .
length: 16
J: TRBJ1-1
V: TRBV27
DNA: TGTGCCAGCCCGCGGGGGACAAAGATAATGAACACTGAAGCTTTCTTT
CDR3: CASPRGTKIMNTEAFF

D: .
size: .
length: 15
J: TRBJ2-1
V: TRBV7-8
DNA: TGTGCCAGCAGCTTTATGGTCGACTATCGACATGAGCAGTTCTTC
CDR3: CASSFMVDYRHEQFF

D: .
size: .
length: 11
J: TRBJ2-7
V: TRBV20-1
DNA: TGCAGTGCTAGAGGCCTCTACGAGCAGTACTTC
CDR3: CSARGLYEQYF

D: .
size: .
length: 14
J: TRBJ2-3
V: TRBV9
DNA: TGTGCCAGCAGCGTAACGGGAGCCACAGATACGCAGTATTTT
CDR3: CASSVTGATDTQYF

D: TRBD2
size: .
length: 15
J: TRBJ2-3
V: TRBV2
DNA: TGTGCCAGCAGTGAACTAGCGGGGGGGCAAGATACGCAGTATTTT
CDR3: CASSELAGGQDTQYF

D: TRBD1
size: .
length: 15
J: TRBJ1-6
V: TRBV5-8
DNA: TGTGCCAGCAGCAGAGGGACAGGGGTTCATTCACCCCTCCACTTT
CDR3: CASSRGTGVHSPLHF

D: .
size: once
length: 16
J: TRBJ1-2
V: TRBV6-5
DNA: TGTGCCAGCAGTTACTCCGGTCAGACCCCTAACTATGGCTACACCTTC
CDR3: CASSYSGQTPNYGYTF

D: .
size: .
length: 15
J: TRBJ2-2
V: TRBV2
DNA: TGTGCCAGCAGTGGGACCCTTTGGGACACCGGGGAGCTGTTTTTT
CDR3: CASSGTLWDTGELFF

D: TRBD2
size: .
length: 16
J: TRBJ2-1
V: TRBV7-6
DNA: TGTGCCAGCAGCCGGACCGGGACTAGCAACTACAATGAGCAGTTCTTC
CDR3: CASSRTGTSNYNEQFF